These 8 T cell receptor beta chains were all obtained from the same sample, sequenced in a study of blood T cells in healthy people across ages. Using a J-beta primer mix together with a sample-barcoded 5' primer, a second PCR was run for roughly 7 to 12 cycles. In TCRdb, the 5' RACE reads were re-called with MiXCR into one record per CDR3 protein. Of around 800,000 distinct CDR3 sequences listed, under 30% are singletons. The sample was also linked to a second study, of T cells of mothers and their children.

Specimen: blood. All receptors derive from a boy younger than 18 in good health.

The chain combines TRBV20-1 with TRBJ1-1; maybe TRBD1 (5 bases). This CDR3 contains 13 residues. V was shortened by 3 bases and J by 0 bases, with 8 bases between the two germline ends. Germline-derived CDR1 and CDR2 are DFQATT and SNEGSKA (reference sequence). This chain's CDR3 is CSARAGMNTEAFF. In nucleotides, the CDR3 is TGCAGTGCTAGGGCAGGGATGAACACTGAAGCTTTCTTT.

The chain is built from TRBV7-9 and TRBJ2-5; 11 bases are a match to TRBD1. Near its end, the DNA agrees better with TRBJ2-7, so the J call may be wrong. Germline assignment: CDR1 SEHNR and CDR2 FQNEAQ (reference sequence). The CDR3 totals 16 residues. This CDR3 reads CASSSSGTGGGYEQYF. The DNA for the CDR3 is TGTGCCAGCAGTTCATCCGGGACAGGGGGTGGCTACGAGCAGTACTTC.

This clonotype has a handful of counts. The chain joins TRBV13 to TRBJ2-5; TRBD1 matches 8 bases. The V segment lost 5 bases and the J segment 3 bases; nucleotides outside the gene matches: 8. The length of the CDR3 is 15 residues. Germline CDR1 reads PRHDT; CDR2 reads FYEKMQ (reference sequence). CDR3 in amino acids: CASSPRRTGKETQYF. The CDR3 DNA sequence: TGTGCCAGCAGCCCAAGACGGACAGGGAAAGAGACCCAGTACTTC.

The rearrangement links TRBV6-1 to TRBJ2-1, with TRBD2 identical over 9 bases. The length of the CDR3 is 16 residues. CDR1 and CDR2 (germline): MNHNS, SASEGT. The V and J ends lost 4 bases and 1 base, in that order; junction bases with no gene match: 5. The chain's CDR3 is CASSATSGSSYNEQFF. For the CDR3, the DNA is TGTGCCAGCAGTGCCACTAGCGGGTCTTCCTACAATGAGCAGTTCTTC.

CDR3 coding DNA: TGCAGCGTTCGACAGGGGGCTAATGAAAAACTGTTTTTT. The encoded protein is CSVRQGANEKLFF. This rearrangement joins TRBV29-1 to TRBJ1-4; TRBD1 agrees at 9 bases. After removal of 5 bases from V and 3 bases from J, the junction contained 1 base not matched to a gene. The V gene's germline CDR1 is SQVTM and CDR2 ANQGSEA. CDR3 length equals 13 residues.

This clonotype was seen only a few times. The rearrangement links TRBV2 to TRBJ2-5; 8 nucleotides match TRBD1. V lost 6 bases, J lost 6 bases, and 6 bases stayed unmatched. The germline CDR1 and CDR2 sequences are SNHLY and FYNNEI. The CDR3 spans 13 residues. The CDR3 region is CASSGQGSQTQYF. The CDR3 DNA reads TGTGCCAGCAGCGGACAGGGTAGTCAGACCCAGTACTTC.

The J gene is TRBJ2-1, the V gene TRBV20-1; D call uncertain. The last part of the DNA fits TRBJ2-7 better; the J call may be wrong. Germline CDR1 is DFQATT and CDR2 is SNEGSKA (reference sequence). This CDR3 has 12 amino acids. CDR3 loop: CSAGHSSYEQYF. The CDR3 region has the DNA TGCAGTGCAGGGCATAGCTCCTACGAGCAGTACTTC.

This clonotype was observed at least ten times. The chain is built from TRBV7-9 and TRBJ2-7; no definite D call. Germline values: CDR1 SEHNR, CDR2 FQNEAQ (reference sequence). The CDR3 spans 12 residues. Trimming took 1 base from V and 4 from J, leaving 5 bases between them. CDR3 in amino acids: CASSLDPYEQYF. CDR3 DNA: TGTGCCAGCAGCTTAGACCCGTACGAGCAGTACTTC. Looking up the rest from reference TRBV7-9 and TRBJ2-7 gives the full variable domain: DTGVSQNPRHKITKRGQNVTFRCDPISEHNRLYWYRQTLGQGPEFLTYFQNEAQLEKSRLLSDRFSAERPKGSFSTLEIQRTEQGDSAMYLCASSLDPYEQYFGPGTRLTVT.